The clone carrying this T cell receptor beta chain was detected only a few times. CDR3 length: 16 residues. V gave up 5 bases and J gave up 4 bases; unmatched junction bases: 11. CDR1 and CDR2 from the germline V gene are SGHRS and YFSETQ. The source of the sample is a study of blood T cell repertoires in COVID-19. Study-level information: The United States, Italy and Spain were the sources of the acute and convalescent COVID-19 samples. PBMCs, B-cell-depleted T cells, or T cells provided the cDNA or gDNA that made up the material.

Per the original methods: Estimated nucleated cell counts came from reference gene primer amplification. TCRdb's copy holds only in-frame clones and misses some; the assay was immunoSEQ multiplex PCR. The V and J calls and clone size were taken over from that table, and D and trimming were inferred from the DNA. Of roughly 130,000 clones in the sample, just under 85% were seen once. J is TRBJ1-1 and V is TRBV5-1; 10 nucleotides line up with TRBD1. The sequenced material came from peripheral blood. The TCR was taken from a woman aged 45-59 years with acute or convalescent COVID-19. CDR3 DNA sequence: TGCGCCAGCAGTGAGACAGGGGGCGGTTTTGGCACTGAAGCTTTCTTT. It encodes CASSETGGGFGTEAFF. Full variable domain (outside the CDR3, taken from reference TRBV5-1 and TRBJ1-1): KAGVTQTPRYLIKTRGQQVTLSCSPISGHRSVSWYQQTPGQGLQFLFEYFSETQRNKGNFPGRFSGRQFSNSRSEMNVSTLELGDSALYLCASSETGGGFGTEAFFGQGTRLTVV.